This T cell receptor (beta chain) was retrieved from a study of multiple sclerosis patients with progressive multifocal leukoencephalopathy. Study findings and constraints: Whether JC virus or general immunocompromise explains the findings remained unclear. Before and during natalizumab, the clones expanded at PML already existed.

The V gene's germline CDR1 is SGHRS and CDR2 YFSETQ. V was trimmed by 4 bases and J by 5 bases, leaving 10 bases between them. CDR3 length: 13 residues. The survey-level immunoSEQ assay was used. Libraries were prepared by immunoSEQ multiplex PCR; TCRdb keeps only in-frame clonotypes and omits some of them. The table shows under 40,000 clones, with 80% to 95% occurring only once. Note on this clone: As yet, its antigen is unknown.

Time point denoted: before natalizumab initiation. The genes are TRBV5-1 and TRBJ2-1; D is ambiguous. Sequencing was done on a sample of PBMCs. The receptor was derived from a man aged 25-45 years with multiple sclerosis. CDR3 sequence (DNA): TGCGCCAGCAGCGGTTACAGTAACAATGAGCAGTTCTTC. The encoded protein is CASSGYSNNEQFF.